This TCR beta chain emerged from a study of T cell changes during pregnancy in multiple sclerosis. Libraries were prepared by immunoSEQ multiplex PCR; TCRdb keeps only in-frame clonotypes and omits some of them. The sample holds approximately 53,000 clones; 85% to 95% are singletons and the top ten take roughly 0.37%. This CDR3 has 14 amino acids. V was pared by 5 bases and J by 1 base, with 12 bases between. Germline V lookup: CDR1 SGHAT, CDR2 FQNNGV. This material consisted of CD4+ T cells from peripheral blood mononuclear cells, taken before pregnancy. This chain connects TRBV11-2 to TRBJ2-7; no reliable D call. The TCR sequence derives from a female donor with multiple sclerosis, enrolled in a pregnancy study. The CDR3 DNA reads as TGTGCCAGCAGCACAAACTACCAGTCCTACGAGCAGTACTTC. Its translation is CASSTNYQSYEQYF.